The present T cell receptor (beta chain) was sequenced within a study of regulatory and conventional T cells in RAG deficiency. Conventional CD4+ T cells were sorted from blood as CD25-low CD127-high cells. Germline-derived CDR1 and CDR2 are SGHTA and FQGNSA. The CDR3 runs 17 residues. The J segment lost 7 bases and the V segment lost 5 bases, leaving 18 bases of the junction unmatched. Produced via immunoSEQ multiplex PCR; TCRdb's table is partial and in-frame only. The sample shows just over 30,000 clones, around 96% of them seen only once. A further study also used this sample, focusing on regulatory T cells. That paper notes: Amplification used 52 TRBV primers and 13 TRBJ primers. Regulatory T cells showed the strongest V-J pair restriction and V/J gene skewing among patient repertoires.

The chain combines TRBV7-2 with TRBJ1-1; 8 bases fit TRBD1. This TCR came from a human donor in good health. What was sequenced was CD25- CD4+ T cells sorted from blood. The CDR3 bases are TGTGCCAGCAGCAGGACGACCCAAAGGACAGGGCAAGATGAAGCTTTCTTT. It specifies CASSRTTQRTGQDEAFF.